Within the sample, the clone carrying this T cell receptor (gamma chain) is medium-sized. Other DNA sequences in the sample encode the same CDR3. The data are from a study of γδ T cells in repeated Plasmodium falciparum infection. Overall study: Each infection was followed by sampling at 21 days, plus baseline and some pre-infection draws. Malian gammadelta TCRs were studied during no-transmission periods and across acute malaria episodes.

TCRdb re-identified clones in the multiplex PCR reads via CATT. The sample shows 20,000 to 30,000 gamma-chain clones, less than 3.5% of them seen only once. Vgamma9/Vdelta2+ and Vdelta2-negative gammadelta T cells were flow-sorted from PBMC for bulk sequencing. V dropped 0 bases and J dropped 0; count of bases not matched to a gene: 4. This CDR3 comprises 16 residues. Germline values: CDR1 VENAVY, CDR2 YDSYNSRV. J is TRGJP2 and V is TRGV8. This TCR derives from a pool of human donors (malaria-infected and uninfected, not separated). The specimen was gamma-delta T cells from blood. CDR3 amino acids: CATWDRGYSSDWIKTF. For the CDR3, the DNA is TGTGCCACCTGGGATAGGGGATATAGTAGTGATTGGATCAAGACGTTT.